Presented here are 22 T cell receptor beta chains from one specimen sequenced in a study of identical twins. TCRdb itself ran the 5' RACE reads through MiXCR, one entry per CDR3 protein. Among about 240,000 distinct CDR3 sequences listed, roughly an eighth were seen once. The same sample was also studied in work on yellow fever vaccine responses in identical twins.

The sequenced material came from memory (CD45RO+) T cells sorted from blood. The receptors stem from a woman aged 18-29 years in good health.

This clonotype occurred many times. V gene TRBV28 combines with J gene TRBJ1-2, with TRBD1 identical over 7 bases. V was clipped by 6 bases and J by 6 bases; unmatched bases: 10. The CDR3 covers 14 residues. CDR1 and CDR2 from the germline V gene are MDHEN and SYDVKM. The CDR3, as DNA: TGTGCCAGCAGCCCGATAGGGGGCCGAGATGGCTACACCTTC. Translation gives CASSPIGGRDGYTF.

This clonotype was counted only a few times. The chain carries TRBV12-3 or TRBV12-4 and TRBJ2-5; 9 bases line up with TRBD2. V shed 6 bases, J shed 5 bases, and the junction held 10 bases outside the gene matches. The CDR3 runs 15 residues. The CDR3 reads CASRAGTSIVETQYF. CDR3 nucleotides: TGTGCCAGCAGAGCCGGGACTAGCATCGTGGAGACCCAGTACTTC.

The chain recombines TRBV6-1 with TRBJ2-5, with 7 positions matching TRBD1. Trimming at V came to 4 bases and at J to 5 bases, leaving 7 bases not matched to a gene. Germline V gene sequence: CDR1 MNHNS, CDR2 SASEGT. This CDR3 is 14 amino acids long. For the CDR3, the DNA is TGTGCCAGCAGTGGGGGGACAGTGTATGAGACCCAGTACTTC. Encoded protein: CASSGGTVYETQYF.

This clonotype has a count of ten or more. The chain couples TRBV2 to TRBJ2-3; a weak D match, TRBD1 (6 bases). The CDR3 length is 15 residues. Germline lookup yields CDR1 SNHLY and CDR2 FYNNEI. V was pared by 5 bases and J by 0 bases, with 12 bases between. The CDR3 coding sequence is TGTGCCAGCAGTCCCGACAGGATTAGCACAGATACGCAGTATTTT. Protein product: CASSPDRISTDTQYF.

The CDR3 nucleotides read TGTGCCAGCAGTGAAACTAGCGGGAGTGTGGGCACCGGGGAGCTGTTTTTT. It specifies CASSETSGSVGTGELFF. V gene TRBV2 combines with J gene TRBJ2-2; TRBD2 agrees at 11 bases. From germline, CDR1 is SNHLY and CDR2 FYNNEI. Trimming cost V 2 bases and J 4 bases; bases outside gene matches: 6. The CDR3 totals 17 residues.

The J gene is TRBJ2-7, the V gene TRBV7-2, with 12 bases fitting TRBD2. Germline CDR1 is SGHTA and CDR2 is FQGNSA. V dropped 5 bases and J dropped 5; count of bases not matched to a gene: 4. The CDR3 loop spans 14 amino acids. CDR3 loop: CASSGLAGSNEQYF. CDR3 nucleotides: TGTGCCAGCAGCGGACTAGCGGGATCCAACGAGCAGTACTTC. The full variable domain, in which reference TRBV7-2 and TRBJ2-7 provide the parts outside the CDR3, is GAGVSQSPSNKVTEKGKDVELRCDPISGHTALYWYRQSLGQGLEFLIYFQGNSAPDKSGLPSDRFSAERTGGSVSTLTIQRTQQEDSAVYLCASSGLAGSNEQYFGPGTRLTVT.

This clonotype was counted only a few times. CDR3 DNA sequence: TGCAGTGCTTGGACTAGCGGGAGCGACGGGGAGCTGTTTTTT. Translating gives CSAWTSGSDGELFF. The chain uses TRBV20-1 and TRBJ2-2, with TRBD2 matching 13 bases. Germline CDR1 reads DFQATT; CDR2 reads SNEGSKA (reference sequence). J gave up 7 bases and V 5 bases, and 4 bases lay outside the gene matches. The CDR3 consists of 14 residues.

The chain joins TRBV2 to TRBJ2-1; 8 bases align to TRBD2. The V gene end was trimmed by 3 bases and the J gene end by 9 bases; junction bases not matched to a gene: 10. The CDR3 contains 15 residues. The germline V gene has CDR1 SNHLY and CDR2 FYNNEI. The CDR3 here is CASSETNGGAAEQFF. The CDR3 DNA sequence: TGTGCCAGCAGTGAGACTAACGGGGGGGCGGCTGAGCAGTTCTTC. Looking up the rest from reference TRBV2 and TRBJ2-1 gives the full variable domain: EPEVTQTPSHQVTQMGQEVILRCVPISNHLYFYWYRQILGQKVEFLVSFYNNEISEKSEIFDDQFSVERPDGSNFTLKIRSTKLEDSAMYFCASSETNGGAAEQFFGPGTRLTVL.

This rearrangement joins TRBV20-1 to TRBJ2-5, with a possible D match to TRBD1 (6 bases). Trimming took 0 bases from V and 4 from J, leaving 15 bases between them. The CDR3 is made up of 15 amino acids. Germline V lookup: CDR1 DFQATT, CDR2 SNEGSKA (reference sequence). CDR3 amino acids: CSARDWGLVGETQYF. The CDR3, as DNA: TGCAGTGCTAGAGACTGGGGGCTTGTTGGAGAGACCCAGTACTTC.

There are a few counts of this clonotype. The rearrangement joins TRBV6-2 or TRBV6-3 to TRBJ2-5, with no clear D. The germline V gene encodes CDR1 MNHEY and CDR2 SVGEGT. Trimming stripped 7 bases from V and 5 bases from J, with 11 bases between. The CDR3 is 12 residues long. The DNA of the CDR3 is TGTGCCAGCATGGACGGGTGGGAGACCCAGTACTTC. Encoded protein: CASMDGWETQYF.

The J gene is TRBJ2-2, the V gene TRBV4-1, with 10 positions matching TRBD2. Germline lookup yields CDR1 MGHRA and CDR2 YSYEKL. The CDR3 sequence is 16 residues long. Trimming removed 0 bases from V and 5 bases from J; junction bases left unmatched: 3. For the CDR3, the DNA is TGCGCCAGCAGCCAAGAGGGACTAGCGCGGACCGGGGAGCTGTTTTTT. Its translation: CASSQEGLARTGELFF.

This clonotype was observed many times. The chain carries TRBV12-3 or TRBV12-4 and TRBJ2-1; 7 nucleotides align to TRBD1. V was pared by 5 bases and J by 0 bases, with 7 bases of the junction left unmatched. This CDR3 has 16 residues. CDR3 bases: TGTGCCAGCAGTCCACAGGGGAAAGGCTCCTACAATGAGCAGTTCTTC. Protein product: CASSPQGKGSYNEQFF.

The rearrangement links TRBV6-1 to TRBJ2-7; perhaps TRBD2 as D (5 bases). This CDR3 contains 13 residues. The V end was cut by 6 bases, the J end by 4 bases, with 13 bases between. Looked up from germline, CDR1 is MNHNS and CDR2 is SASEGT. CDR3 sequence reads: CASRELVSYEQYF. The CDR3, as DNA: TGTGCCAGCAGGGAACTAGTTTCATACGAGCAGTACTTC.

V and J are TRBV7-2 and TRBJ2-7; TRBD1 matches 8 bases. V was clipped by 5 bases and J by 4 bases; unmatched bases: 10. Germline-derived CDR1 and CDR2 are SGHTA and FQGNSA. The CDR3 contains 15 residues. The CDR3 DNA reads TGTGCCAGCAGCGTGACCGAGACAGGGGCTTACGAGCAGTACTTC. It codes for CASSVTETGAYEQYF.

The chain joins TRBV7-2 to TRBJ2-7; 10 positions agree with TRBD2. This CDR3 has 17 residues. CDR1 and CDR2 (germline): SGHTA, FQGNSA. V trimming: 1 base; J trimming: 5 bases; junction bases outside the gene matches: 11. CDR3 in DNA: TGTGCCAGCAGCTTAGTCGGGGCTAGCGGGAGCTTGAACGAGCAGTACTTC. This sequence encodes CASSLVGASGSLNEQYF.

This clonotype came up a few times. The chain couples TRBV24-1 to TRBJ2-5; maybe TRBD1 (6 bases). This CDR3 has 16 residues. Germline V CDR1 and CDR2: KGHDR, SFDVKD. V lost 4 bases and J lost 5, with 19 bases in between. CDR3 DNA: TGTGCCACCAGTGACCCGACAGGCCGGATTCCGGAGACCCAGTACTTC. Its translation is CATSDPTGRIPETQYF.

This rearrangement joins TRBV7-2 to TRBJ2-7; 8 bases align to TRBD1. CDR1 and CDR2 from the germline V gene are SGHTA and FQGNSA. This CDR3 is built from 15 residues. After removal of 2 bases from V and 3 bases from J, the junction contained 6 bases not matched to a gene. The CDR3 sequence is CASSLTQGAVYEQYF. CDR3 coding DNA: TGTGCCAGCAGCTTAACCCAGGGGGCTGTCTACGAGCAGTACTTC.

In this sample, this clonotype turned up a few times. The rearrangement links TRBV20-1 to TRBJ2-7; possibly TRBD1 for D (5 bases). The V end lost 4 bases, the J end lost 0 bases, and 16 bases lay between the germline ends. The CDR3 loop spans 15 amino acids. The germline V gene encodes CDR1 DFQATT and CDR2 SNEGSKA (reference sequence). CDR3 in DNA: TGCAGTGCTATCCCCTGGGGCAGACGCTCCTACGAGCAGTACTTC. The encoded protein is CSAIPWGRRSYEQYF.

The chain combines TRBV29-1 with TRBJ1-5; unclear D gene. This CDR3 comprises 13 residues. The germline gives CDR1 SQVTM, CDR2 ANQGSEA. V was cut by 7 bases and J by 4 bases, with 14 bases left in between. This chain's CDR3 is CSARAGANQPQHF. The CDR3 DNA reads TGCAGCGCGAGAGCAGGCGCTAATCAGCCCCAGCATTTT.

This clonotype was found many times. The CDR3 bases are TGTGCCAGCAGTGAAGCGGGAACCTCCTACGAGCAGTACTTC. Amino acids: CASSEAGTSYEQYF. This chain links TRBV6-4 with TRBJ2-7; 7 bases are a match to TRBD2. Germline V CDR1 and CDR2: MRHNA, SNTAGT. V gave up 3 bases and J gave up 0 bases; unmatched junction bases: 2. CDR3 size: 14 residues.

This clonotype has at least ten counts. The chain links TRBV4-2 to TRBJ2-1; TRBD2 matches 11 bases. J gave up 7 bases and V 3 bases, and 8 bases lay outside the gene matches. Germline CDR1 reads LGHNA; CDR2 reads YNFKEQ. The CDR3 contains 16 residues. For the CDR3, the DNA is TGTGCCAGCAGCCAGGAACTAGCGGGAGTTTCTAATGAGCAGTTCTTC. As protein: CASSQELAGVSNEQFF.

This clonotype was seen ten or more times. The CDR3 protein is CASSLSSGRAMIGELFF. The CDR3 bases are TGTGCCAGCAGCTTGAGTAGCGGGAGGGCCATGATCGGGGAGCTGTTTTTT. The chain links TRBV5-6 to TRBJ2-2; 11 bases fit TRBD2. The CDR3 is 17 residues long. Looked up from germline, CDR1 is SGHDT and CDR2 is YYEEEE. V shed 1 base and J 7 bases; nucleotides not matched to a gene: 9.